One TCR beta chain is described in this entry. The specificity of this receptor is unknown. Base qualities are not at hand, and no much larger clone is one base apart. Each collaborating institution followed its own protocols to collect whole blood in K2EDTA tubes. For TCRbeta analysis, collaborator samples were shipped as frozen whole blood, as isolated PBMCs, or as DNA extracted from either sample type. The sample comes from a study of blood T cell repertoires in COVID-19 (dated by TCRdb to 2019 to 2021). About the full investigation: Collaborator samples came from the United States, Italy and Spain and covered acute and convalescent phases of COVID-19. The prospective study material was composed of cDNA or gDNA derived from T cells, B-cell-depleted T cells, or PBMCs. The dataset comprised deeply sampled blood TCRbeta repertoires from subjects exposed to, actively infected with, or recovered from COVID-19. The repertoires were released in a freely available public database intended as a resource for research on the immune response to SARS-CoV-2. Samples were obtained from the ongoing ImmuneRACE study (first 160 participants) and from 1,200 or so subjects provided by 6 global collaborators. The sample metadata nearly always contained a de-identified subject ID, COVID-19 status, age in years and sex. Where HLA class I and class II types were available, the types were taken from metadata supplied by the sample provider, not from assay-based typing. What the work shows at the level of the full study, not this receptor alone: Clinical and demographic metadata were provided uncurated, with the amount varying by source and participant.

TCRbeta CDR3 regions were amplified from genomic DNA by means of the immunoSEQ Assay, a bias-controlled multiplex PCR. As for the authors' bioinformatics: Nucleated cell counts per sample were estimated from amplification of reference gene primers within the assay. To quantify the absolute abundance of each unique TCRbeta CDR3 rearrangement, sequence reads were collapsed and filtered. For each sample, productive Simpson clonality was calculated by taking the square root of Simpson's diversity index across productive rearrangements. The table was pulled from immuneACCESS by TCRdb, which kept in-frame rearrangements only. Such tables lose some clones; where checked, under half of the loss comes from unresolved V genes, and the rest has no known cause. That table furnishes V, J and clone size, whereas the DNA furnished D and trimming. The sample table contains nearly 200,000 clones; only one count was recorded for 80% to 90% of them. Of the sample, roughly 20% falls within the top ten clones.

This sequence was found in a human donor in a cohort sampled during active COVID-19. Sequencing input: peripheral blood.

For the CDR3, the sequence is CASSPEGLYGGYTF. The bases are TGTGCCAGCAGCCCAGAGGGCCTCTACGGTGGCTACACCTTC. Recombination joined TRBV2 with TRBJ1-2, with the D gene not clear enough to name. Taken from cysteine to phenylalanine, the CDR3 has 14 residues. Only the CDR3 portion is preserved as DNA: 42 bases, with reading frame beginning at the first base. Trimming costs V 6 bases and J 7 bases, and their ends lie 18 bases apart. In the germline V gene, CDR1 corresponds to SNHLY and CDR2 to FYNNEI.